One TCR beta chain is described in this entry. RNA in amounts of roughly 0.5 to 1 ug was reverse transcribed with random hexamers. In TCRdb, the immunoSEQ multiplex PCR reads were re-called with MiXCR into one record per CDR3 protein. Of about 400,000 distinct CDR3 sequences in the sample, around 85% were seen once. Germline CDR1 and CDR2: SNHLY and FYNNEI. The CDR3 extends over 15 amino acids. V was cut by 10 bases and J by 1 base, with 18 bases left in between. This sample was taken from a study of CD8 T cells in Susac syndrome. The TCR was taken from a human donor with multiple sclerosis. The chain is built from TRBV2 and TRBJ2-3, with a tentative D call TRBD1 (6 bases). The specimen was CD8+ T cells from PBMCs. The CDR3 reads CATLTRDKRTDTQYF. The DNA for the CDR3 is TGTGCCACCCTTACCCGGGACAAGCGCACAGATACGCAGTATTTT.